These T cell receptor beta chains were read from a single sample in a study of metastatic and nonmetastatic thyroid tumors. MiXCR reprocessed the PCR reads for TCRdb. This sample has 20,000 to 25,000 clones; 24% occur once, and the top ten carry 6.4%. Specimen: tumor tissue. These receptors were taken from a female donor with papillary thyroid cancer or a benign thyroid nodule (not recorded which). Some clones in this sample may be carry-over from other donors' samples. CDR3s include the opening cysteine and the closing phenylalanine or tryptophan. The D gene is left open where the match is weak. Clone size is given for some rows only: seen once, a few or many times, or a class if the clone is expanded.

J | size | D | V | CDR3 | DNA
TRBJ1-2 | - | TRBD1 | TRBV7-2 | CAGIYRGQGSYGYTF | TGTGCCGGCATCTACCGGGGACAGGGATCTTATGGCTACACCTTC
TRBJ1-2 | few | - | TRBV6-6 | CASSYRPVVRDGYTF | TGTGCCAGCAGTTACCGCCCCGTGGTGCGGGATGGCTACACCTTC
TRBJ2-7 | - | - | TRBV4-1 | CASSQVLGPSYEQYF | TGCGCCAGCAGCCAGGTACTGGGACCCTCCTACGAGCAGTACTTC
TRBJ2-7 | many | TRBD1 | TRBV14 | CASSLQGVSYEQYF | TGTGCCAGCAGCCTACAGGGGGTCTCCTACGAGCAGTACTTC
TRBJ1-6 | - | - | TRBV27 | CASSLSWDLYNSPLHF | TGTGCCAGCAGTTTATCGTGGGATTTGTATAATTCACCCCTCCACTTT
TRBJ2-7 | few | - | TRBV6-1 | CATKRASGRNSYEQYF | TGTGCCACAAAGCGGGCCTCAGGGAGGAACTCCTACGAGCAGTACTTC
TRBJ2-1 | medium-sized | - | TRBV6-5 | CASSYGGNEQFF | TGTGCCAGCAGTTACGGTGGGAATGAGCAGTTCTTC
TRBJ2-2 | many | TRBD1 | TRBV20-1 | CSAMEQGALNTGELFF | TGCAGTGCTATGGAACAGGGGGCCTTGAACACCGGGGAGCTGTTTTTT
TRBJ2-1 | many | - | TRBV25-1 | CASREAGSYNEQFF | TGTGCCAGCAGAGAAGCTGGTTCCTACAATGAGCAGTTCTTC
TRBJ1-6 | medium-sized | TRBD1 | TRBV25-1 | CASSPTGTGYNSPLHF | TGTGCCAGCAGTCCCACAGGGACAGGCTATAATTCACCCCTCCACTTT
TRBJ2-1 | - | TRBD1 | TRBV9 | CASRGQGASYNEQFF | TGTGCCAGCAGAGGACAGGGGGCATCCTATAATGAGCAGTTCTTC
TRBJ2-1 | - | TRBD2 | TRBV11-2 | CASSLRLAVSNEQFF | TGTGCCAGCAGCTTACGACTAGCTGTGAGCAATGAGCAGTTCTTC
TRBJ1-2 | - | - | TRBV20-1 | CSARDPGGGYTF | TGCAGTGCTAGAGACCCCGGGGGAGGCTACACCTTC
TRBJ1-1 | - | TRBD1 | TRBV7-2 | CASSLEQGASQDLF | TGTGCCAGCAGCTTAGAACAGGGGGCGAGTCAAGATTTATTT
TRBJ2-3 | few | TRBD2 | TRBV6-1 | CANRASSGRTQYF | TGTGCCAACAGAGCCTCCAGCGGGAGGACGCAGTATTTT
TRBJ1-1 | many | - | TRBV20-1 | CSASVRNTEAFF | TGCAGTGCTAGCGTTCGGAACACTGAAGCTTTCTTT
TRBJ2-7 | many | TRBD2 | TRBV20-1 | CSAAGGGEQYF | TGCAGTGCTGCGGGGGGGGGCGAGCAGTACTTC
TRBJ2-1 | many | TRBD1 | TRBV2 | CASSRDRAPYNEQFF | TGTGCCAGCAGTAGAGACAGGGCCCCGTACAATGAGCAGTTCTTC
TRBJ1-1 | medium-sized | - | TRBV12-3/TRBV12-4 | CASIGGRHTEAFF | TGTGCCAGCATCGGAGGGAGGCACACTGAAGCTTTCTTT
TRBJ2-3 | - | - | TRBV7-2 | CASSLAGVRTDTQYF | TGTGCCAGCAGCTTAGCGGGAGTTCGTACAGATACGCAGTATTTT
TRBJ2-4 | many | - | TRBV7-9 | CATRRLAKNIQYF | TGTGCCACCCGTAGACTAGCCAAAAACATTCAGTACTTC
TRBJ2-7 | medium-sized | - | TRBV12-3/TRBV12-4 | CASSFSESEQYF | TGTGCCAGCAGTTTTAGCGAGAGCGAGCAGTACTTC
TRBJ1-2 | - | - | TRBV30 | CAWSLSVRDNGYTF | TGTGCCTGGAGCCTCTCGGTTCGGGACAATGGCTACACCTTC
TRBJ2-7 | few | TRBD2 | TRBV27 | CASSFLEGGELYEQYF | TGTGCGAGCAGTTTTTTGGAGGGAGGGGAACTTTACGAGCAGTACTTC
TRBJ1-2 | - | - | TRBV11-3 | CASSLSAGVNGYTF | TGTGCCAGCAGCTTATCGGCAGGGGTTAATGGCTACACCTTC
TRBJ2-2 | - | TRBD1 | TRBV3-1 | CASSQGTGDGGELFF | TGTGCCAGCAGCCAAGGGACAGGCGATGGCGGGGAGCTGTTTTTT
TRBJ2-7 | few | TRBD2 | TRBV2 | CASSARLAGVYEQYF | TGTGCCAGCAGTGCCCGACTAGCGGGAGTTTACGAGCAGTACTTC
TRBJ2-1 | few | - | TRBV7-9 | CASTPADEQFF | TGTGCCAGCACCCCGGCGGATGAGCAGTTCTTC
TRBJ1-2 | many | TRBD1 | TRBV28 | CASSSSGQGGYGYTF | TGTGCCAGCAGTTCATCCGGACAGGGAGGCTATGGCTACACCTTC
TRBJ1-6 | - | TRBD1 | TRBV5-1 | CASSPGTGARNSPLHF | TGCGCCAGCTCCCCCGGGACAGGGGCAAGGAATTCACCCCTCCACTTT
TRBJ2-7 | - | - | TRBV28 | CGTDGTYEQYF | TGTGGGACGGACGGAACCTACGAGCAGTACTTC
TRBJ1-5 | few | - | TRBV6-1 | CASSEEWAGGNQPQHF | TGTGCCAGCAGTGAAGAGTGGGCAGGGGGCAATCAGCCCCAGCATTTT
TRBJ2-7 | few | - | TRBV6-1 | CASYLHRAYEQYF | TGTGCCAGCTATCTCCATAGGGCCTACGAGCAGTACTTC
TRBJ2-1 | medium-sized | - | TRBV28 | CASRTGNEQFF | TGTGCCAGCAGGACTGGAAATGAGCAGTTCTTC
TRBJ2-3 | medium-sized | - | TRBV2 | CASSEFVADSDTQYF | TGTGCCAGCAGTGAATTTGTTGCAGATTCAGATACGCAGTATTTT
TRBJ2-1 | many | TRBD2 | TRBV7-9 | CASSLQAGVSYNEQFF | TGTGCCAGCAGCTTACAAGCGGGAGTCTCCTACAATGAGCAGTTCTTC
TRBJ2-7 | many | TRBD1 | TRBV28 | CASSLYYGARDRSYEQYF | TGTGCCAGCAGTTTATATTACGGGGCTAGGGACAGATCCTACGAGCAGTACTTC
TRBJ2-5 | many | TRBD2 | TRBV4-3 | CASSPRLAEGETQYF | TGCGCCAGCAGCCCTCGACTAGCGGAGGGGGAGACCCAGTACTTC
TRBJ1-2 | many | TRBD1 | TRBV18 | CASSPGTGDGYGYTF | TGTGCCAGCTCACCAGGAACAGGGGACGGATATGGCTACACCTTC
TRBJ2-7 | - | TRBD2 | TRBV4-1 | CASSQGGNPRYEQYF | TGCGCCAGCAGCCAGGGGGGGAACCCTCGCTACGAGCAGTACTTC
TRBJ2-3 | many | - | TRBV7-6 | CASSLVGVGDTQYF | TGTGCCAGCAGCTTAGTAGGGGTTGGCGATACGCAGTATTTT
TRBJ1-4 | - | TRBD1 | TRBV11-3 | CASSWTGNGGEKLFF | TGTGCCAGCAGCTGGACAGGGAACGGTGGCGAAAAACTGTTTTTT
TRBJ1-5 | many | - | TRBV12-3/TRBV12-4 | CASSRHGDGQPQHF | TGTGCCAGCAGTCGACATGGAGACGGTCAGCCCCAGCATTTT
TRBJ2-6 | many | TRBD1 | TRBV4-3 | CASSQQTGGNSGANVLTF | TGCGCCAGCAGCCAGCAGACAGGGGGCAACTCTGGGGCCAACGTCCTGACTTTC
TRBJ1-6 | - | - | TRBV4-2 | CASSQVRTSGTPLHF | TGTGCCAGCAGCCAAGTGCGGACCTCCGGGACACCCCTCCACTTT
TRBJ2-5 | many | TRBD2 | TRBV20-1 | CSARDARLAVKETQYF | TGCAGTGCTAGAGATGCGAGACTAGCGGTAAAAGAGACCCAGTACTTC
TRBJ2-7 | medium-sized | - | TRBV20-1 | CSARGTSDTYEQYF | TGCAGTGCTAGAGGGACATCCGACACCTACGAGCAGTACTTC
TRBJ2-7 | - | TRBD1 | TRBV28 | CASSTGGYEQYF | TGTGCCAGCAGTACAGGGGGCTACGAGCAGTACTTC
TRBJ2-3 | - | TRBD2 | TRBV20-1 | CSARGTSGRRDTQYF | TGCAGTGCTCGAGGGACTAGCGGGAGAAGAGATACGCAGTATTTT
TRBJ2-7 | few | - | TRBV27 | CATSAQVGGVYEHYF | TGTGCCACCAGTGCTCAGGTAGGAGGGGTTTACGAGCACTACTTC
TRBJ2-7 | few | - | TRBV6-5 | CAISYKGYEQYF | TGTGCCATCAGTTACAAGGGTTACGAGCAGTACTTC
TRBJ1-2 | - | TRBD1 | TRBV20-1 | CSATSPIDRDGYTF | TGCAGTGCCACCTCACCAATAGACAGGGATGGCTACACCTTC
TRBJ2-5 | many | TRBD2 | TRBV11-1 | CASSATDPGLAGGWYQETQYF | TGTGCCAGCAGCGCGACCGACCCGGGACTAGCGGGCGGATGGTACCAAGAGACCCAGTACTTC
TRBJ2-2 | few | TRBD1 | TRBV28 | CASSEGQVHTGELFF | TGTGCCAGCAGTGAAGGACAGGTACACACCGGGGAGCTGTTTTTT
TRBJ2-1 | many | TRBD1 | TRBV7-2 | CASSRTGTTYNEQFF | TGTGCCAGCAGCCGGACAGGGACCACCTACAATGAGCAGTTCTTC
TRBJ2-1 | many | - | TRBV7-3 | CASSLDRVFDEQFF | TGTGCCAGCAGCCTGGACCGGGTGTTCGATGAGCAGTTCTTC
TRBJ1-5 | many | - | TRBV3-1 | CASSQGGFSDQPQHF | TGTGCCAGCAGCCAAGGAGGGTTTTCGGATCAGCCCCAGCATTTT